Each of the 11 T cell receptor beta chains below was sequenced from the same sample in a study of T cells in Graves' hyperthyroidism and ophthalmopathy. There were TCR beta CDR3 regions amplified from RNA transcripts. The TCR CDR3 was amplified in a first-round RT-PCR using the HTBI primer set. MiXCR, run by TCRdb on the multiplex PCR reads, gives a single entry per CDR3 protein. The sample has hundreds of thousands of distinct CDR3 sequences, roughly 14% seen once. Source material: blood. Source of these receptors: a woman aged 45-59 years with Graves' ophthalmopathy.

The V and J genes are TRBV20-1 and TRBJ2-7; D is uncertain. CDR3 length equals 15 residues. The V end was cut by 2 bases, the J end by 4 bases, with 18 bases between. Germline CDR1 DFQATT, CDR2 SNEGSKA (reference sequence). The CDR3 sequence: CSARTDSGPDYEQYF. As DNA, the CDR3 is TGCAGTGCTAGAACTGACTCGGGCCCTGATTACGAGCAGTACTTC.

The chain combines TRBV28 with TRBJ2-7; D ambiguous. CDR3 length: 15 amino acids. Trimming took 2 bases from V and 1 from J, leaving 12 bases between them. The V gene's germline CDR1 is MDHEN and CDR2 SYDVKM. CDR3 coding DNA: TGTGCCAGCAGTTTAGCCCGGGCCTTGTCCTACGAGCAGTACTTC. It encodes CASSLARALSYEQYF.

To note about this clonotype: Since a much larger clone is just one base distant, this may be a read error. The chain is built from TRBV3-1 and TRBJ2-7; 14 bases fit TRBD2. CDR3 length equals 16 residues. V dropped 1 base and J dropped 9; count of bases not matched to a gene: 8. Per the germline V gene, CDR1 is LGHDT and CDR2 is YNNKEL (reference sequence). The CDR3, as DNA: TGTGCCAGCAGCCAAGGCGGGACTAGCGGGAGTCGAGGGCAGTACTTC. Translation gives CASSQGGTSGSRGQYF.

The sample holds many counts of this clonotype. The gene calls are TRBV7-2 and TRBJ2-7, with 11 bases lining up with TRBD2. V shed 4 bases and J 3 bases; nucleotides not matched to a gene: 11. Germline V gene sequence: CDR1 SGHTA, CDR2 FQGNSA. The CDR3 sequence is 17 residues long. CDR3 sequence (DNA): TGTGCCAGCAGCTACAGTTTAGCGGGAGGGTCGGGCTACGAGCAGTACTTC. Protein: CASSYSLAGGSGYEQYF.

Many counts were recorded for this clonotype. The chain links TRBV12-3 or TRBV12-4 to TRBJ2-1; either TRBD1 or TRBD2 may supply D (5 bases each). This CDR3 comprises 14 residues. The V end lost 6 bases, the J end lost 5 bases, and 14 bases lay between the germline ends. CDR3 nucleotides: TGTGCCAGCAGATCCGGGACGGCAGACAATGAGCAGTTCTTC. Residues: CASRSGTADNEQFF.

This clonotype was counted between two and nine times. This chain joins TRBV12-3 or TRBV12-4 and TRBJ2-2, with TRBD2 matching over 8 bases. The junction had 12 bases not matched to a gene; V was cut back by 9 bases and J by 6 bases. This CDR3 spans 15 amino acids. CDR3 amino acids: CASRRGGGPSGELFF. DNA of the CDR3: TGTGCCAGTAGACGGGGGGGAGGGCCTTCCGGGGAGCTGTTTTTT.

The table lists this clonotype with many counts. The V and J genes are TRBV20-1 and TRBJ1-1; maybe TRBD1 (5 bases). Trimming pared 3 bases from V and 3 bases from J, leaving 11 bases between. The CDR3 contains 13 residues. Germline CDR1 DFQATT, CDR2 SNEGSKA (reference sequence). The CDR3: CSARGGEDTEAFF. The CDR3 DNA reads as TGCAGTGCTAGGGGGGGAGAGGACACTGAAGCTTTCTTT.

This clonotype appeared many times. The rearrangement uses TRBV19 and TRBJ2-1; D unresolved. This CDR3 has 11 amino acids. V dropped 8 bases and J dropped 6 bases, with 8 bases sitting between them. Germline CDR1 LNHDA, CDR2 SQIVND (reference sequence). The CDR3 sequence: CASGGSNEQFF. CDR3 in DNA: TGTGCCAGTGGTGGGTCCAATGAGCAGTTCTTC.

This clonotype was detected many times. The J gene is TRBJ2-5, the V gene TRBV20-1; a weak D match, TRBD2 (6 bases). Germline CDR1 reads DFQATT; CDR2 reads SNEGSKA (reference sequence). The CDR3 has 14 amino acids. Trimming took 0 bases from V and 2 from J, leaving 10 bases between them. CDR3 sequence: CSARDRGVQETQYF. CDR3 bases: TGCAGTGCTAGAGATCGCGGGGTACAAGAGACCCAGTACTTC.

This clonotype was seen many times. The V gene is TRBV7-9, the J gene TRBJ2-7; 8 nucleotides match TRBD1. Per the germline V gene, CDR1 is SEHNR and CDR2 is FQNEAQ (reference sequence). The CDR3 covers 15 residues. The trim removed 2 bases at V and 4 bases at J, leaving 7 bases unmatched. CDR3 amino acids: CASSLYRGDVYEQYF. The DNA of the CDR3 is TGTGCCAGCAGCTTATACAGGGGGGATGTTTACGAGCAGTACTTC.

The genes are TRBV19 and TRBJ2-7; TRBD2 aligns across 15 bases. The CDR3 is 16 residues long. Germline CDR1 reads LNHDA; CDR2 reads SQIVND (reference sequence). The J segment lost 4 bases and the V segment lost 4 bases, leaving 5 bases of the junction unmatched. The DNA for the CDR3 is TGTGCCAGTAGTAAGGGACTAGCGGGAGGCTTTTACGAGCAGTACTTC. This translates into CASSKGLAGGFYEQYF.